This is a list of T cell receptor beta chains from one sample in a study of CD8 T cells in ankylosing spondylitis. TCRdb re-derived calls from the 5' RACE reads in MiXCR, one entry per CDR3 protein. The repertoire consists of roughly 370,000 distinct CDR3 sequences, with 20% to 25% occurring once and the leading ten covering around 17%. Sequences were obtained from blood, either unsorted or a sorted T cell fraction (not recorded which). These TCRs come from a male donor with ankylosing spondylitis. CDR3s include the opening cysteine and the closing phenylalanine or tryptophan. Each record gives: V gene, J gene, D gene, clone size, CDR3 protein, CDR3 DNA. D genes are given only for firm matches. Size values are once, few and many counts, or a class for expanded clones, and some rows have none.

V: TRBV24-1; J: TRBJ1-2; D: NA; size: NA; CDR3: CATSAKGGNYGYTF; DNA: TGTGCCACCAGTGCGAAGGGAGGTAACTATGGCTACACCTTC
V: TRBV28; J: TRBJ2-7; D: TRBD2; size: NA; CDR3: CASRLRLALYEQYF; DNA: TGTGCCAGCAGGCTCCGACTAGCCCTCTACGAGCAGTACTTC
V: TRBV6-5; J: TRBJ2-1; D: TRBD1; size: few; CDR3: CASSYQLGQGGNEQFF; DNA: TGTGCCAGCAGTTACCAACTAGGACAGGGTGGAAATGAGCAGTTCTTC
V: TRBV29-1; J: TRBJ2-7; D: NA; size: many; CDR3: CSVESPGRTYEQYF; DNA: TGCAGCGTTGAGTCTCCAGGCCGAACCTACGAGCAGTACTTC
V: TRBV9; J: TRBJ2-7; D: NA; size: few; CDR3: CASSVEQGYEQYF; DNA: TGTGCCAGCAGCGTAGAACAGGGCTACGAGCAGTACTTC
V: TRBV3-1; J: TRBJ2-1; D: TRBD2; size: few; CDR3: CASSPGLAGGYEQFF; DNA: TGTGCCAGCAGCCCGGGACTAGCGGGAGGCTATGAGCAGTTCTTC
V: TRBV3-1; J: TRBJ2-7; D: NA; size: few; CDR3: CASSQVQGMIGEQYF; DNA: TGTGCCAGCAGCCAAGTGCAGGGGATGATCGGTGAGCAGTACTTC
V: TRBV20-1; J: TRBJ2-3; D: TRBD1; size: few; CDR3: CSARVLGQGSADTQYF; DNA: TGCAGTGCTAGAGTCTTAGGACAGGGGTCTGCAGATACGCAGTATTTT
V: TRBV19; J: TRBJ2-7; D: NA; size: NA; CDR3: CASRRSGAPSYEQYF; DNA: TGTGCCAGTAGGCGCTCGGGGGCACCCTCCTACGAGCAGTACTTC
V: TRBV7-9; J: TRBJ1-5; D: TRBD1; size: few; CDR3: CASSPSTGVQPQHF; DNA: TGTGCCAGCAGCCCCAGTACAGGGGTCCAGCCCCAGCATTTT
V: TRBV29-1; J: TRBJ2-7; D: NA; size: few; CDR3: CSVETLEFDEQYF; DNA: TGCAGCGTTGAAACACTAGAGTTCGACGAGCAGTACTTC
V: TRBV25-1; J: TRBJ2-2; D: NA; size: NA; CDR3: CASSEYFRDTGELFF; DNA: TGTGCCAGCAGTGAATATTTCCGGGACACCGGGGAGCTGTTTTTT
V: TRBV7-9; J: TRBJ2-7; D: NA; size: few; CDR3: CASSLAHGGYEQYF; DNA: TGTGCCAGCAGCTTAGCCCACGGAGGGTACGAGCAGTACTTC
V: TRBV12-3/TRBV12-4; J: TRBJ1-2; D: NA; size: NA; CDR3: CASSFLHGGYTF; DNA: TGTGCCAGCAGTTTTCTCCATGGCGGCTACACCTTC
V: TRBV24-1; J: TRBJ2-5; D: NA; size: NA; CDR3: CATLGPGGDQETQYF; DNA: TGTGCCACCCTAGGACCTGGGGGAGACCAAGAGACCCAGTACTTC
V: TRBV24-1; J: TRBJ2-2; D: TRBD2; size: NA; CDR3: CATSDPSGSPTGELFF; DNA: TGTGCCACCAGTGACCCCAGCGGGAGTCCCACCGGGGAGCTGTTTTTT
V: TRBV6-5; J: TRBJ2-7; D: TRBD2; size: NA; CDR3: CASSYLAGVDKGEQYF; DNA: TGTGCCAGCAGTTACCTAGCGGGAGTCGATAAGGGCGAGCAGTACTTC
V: TRBV20-1; J: TRBJ2-3; D: TRBD2; size: few; CDR3: CSAGLAGRPDTQYF; DNA: TGCAGTGCTGGGCTAGCGGGAAGGCCAGATACGCAGTATTTT
V: TRBV5-5; J: TRBJ2-2; D: TRBD1; size: NA; CDR3: CASSLAQGVGTGELFF; DNA: TGTGCCAGCAGCTTGGCCCAGGGGGTGGGCACCGGGGAGCTGTTTTTT
V: TRBV5-1; J: TRBJ1-1; D: NA; size: NA; CDR3: CASSLRTNTEAFF; DNA: TGCGCCAGCAGCTTGAGGACAAACACTGAAGCTTTCTTT
V: TRBV10-3; J: TRBJ2-5; D: NA; size: NA; CDR3: CAISVRRQETQYF; DNA: TGTGCCATCAGTGTCCGGAGGCAAGAGACCCAGTACTTC
V: TRBV5-1; J: TRBJ1-1; D: NA; size: NA; CDR3: CASSFQPNTEAFF; DNA: TGCGCCAGCAGCTTTCAGCCGAACACTGAAGCTTTCTTT
V: TRBV29-1; J: TRBJ2-2; D: TRBD1; size: few; CDR3: CSVDRGSGELFF; DNA: TGCAGCGTAGACAGGGGAAGTGGGGAGCTGTTTTTT
V: TRBV20-1; J: TRBJ1-5; D: TRBD1; size: few; CDR3: CSASQGARGQPQHF; DNA: TGCAGTGCTTCACAGGGGGCGCGAGGTCAGCCCCAGCATTTT
V: TRBV5-6; J: TRBJ2-3; D: NA; size: many; CDR3: CASSFLTSTDTQYF; DNA: TGTGCCAGCAGCTTTCTTACTAGCACAGATACGCAGTATTTT